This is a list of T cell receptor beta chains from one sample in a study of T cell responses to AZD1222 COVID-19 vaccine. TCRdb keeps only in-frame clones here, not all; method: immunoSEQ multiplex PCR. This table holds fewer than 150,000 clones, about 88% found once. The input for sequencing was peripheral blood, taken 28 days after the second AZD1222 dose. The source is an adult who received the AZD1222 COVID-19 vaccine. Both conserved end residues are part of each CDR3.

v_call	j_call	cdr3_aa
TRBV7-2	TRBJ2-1	CASNGGTAYNEQFF
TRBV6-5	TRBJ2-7	CASSYGTAFSYEQYF
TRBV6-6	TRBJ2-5	CATNSEGETQYF
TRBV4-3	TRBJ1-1	CASSQDGGVNTEAFF
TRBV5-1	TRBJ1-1	CASSGAGVNTEAFF
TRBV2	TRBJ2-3	CASSEPRTGPRTDTQYF
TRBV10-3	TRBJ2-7	CAISGGITSQHEQYF
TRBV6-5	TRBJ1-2	CASRRQGDYGYTF
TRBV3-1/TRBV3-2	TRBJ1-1	CASSQARGRLSVRTEAFF
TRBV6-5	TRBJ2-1	CASSYAPQVVYEQFF
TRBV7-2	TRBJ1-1	CASSLGGAIAEAFF
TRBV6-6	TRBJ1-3	CASSLQVHGNTIYF
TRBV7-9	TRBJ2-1	CASSSVARDRGHEQFF
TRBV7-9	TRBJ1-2	CASSFLPPRNYGYTF
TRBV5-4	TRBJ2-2	CASSLGVLAGGRGGELFF
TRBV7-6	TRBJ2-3	CASSSVTAGYTDTQYF
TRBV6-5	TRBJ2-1	CASSRAGGFGNEQFF
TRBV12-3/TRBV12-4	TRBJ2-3	CASSRGDPDTQYF
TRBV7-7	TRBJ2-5	CASSVSRGGLGETQYF
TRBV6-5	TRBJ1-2	CASSPPGRTYGYTF
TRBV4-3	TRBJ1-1	CASSQEHAGRAEAFF
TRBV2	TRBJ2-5	CASTTRGGGETQYF
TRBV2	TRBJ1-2	CASRAGQDYTF
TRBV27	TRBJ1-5	CASSFLPTGESNQPQHF